Reported below is one T cell receptor beta chain. This record belongs to a study of cytomegalovirus exposure and HLA in healthy donors. In the PCR, 60 Vbeta and 13 Jbeta primers were used. Sequencing used immunoSEQ multiplex PCR; TCRdb keeps in-frame clones, though not all of them. The table lists about 140,000 clones, around 80% of them singletons. V lost 3 bases and J 1 base, leaving 13 bases between the germline ends. There are 15 residues in the CDR3. From germline, CDR1 is SNHLY and CDR2 FYNNEI. What was sequenced was PBMCs. This receptor was taken from a young man in good health and CMV-seropositive. This chain uses TRBV2 with TRBJ2-7; TRBD2 might be the D (6 bases). In nucleotides, the CDR3 is TGTGCCAGCAGTGATTTTCGGGGAGGTTCCTACGAGCAGTACTTC. Protein sequence: CASSDFRGGSYEQYF.